The clone carrying this TCR beta chain was seen a handful of times. Antigen specificity is unknown. This CDR3 comprises 14 residues. Trimming shortened V by 6 bases and J by 0 bases, and 9 bases separated the two germline ends. CDR1 and CDR2 from the germline V gene are LNHDA and SQIVND (reference sequence). The source of the sample is a study of PD-1 blockade in classical Hodgkin lymphoma. Study-level information: Nivolumab was administered to patients intravenously at 3 mg/kg every 2 weeks. Study-wide findings and caveats: It was reported that newly diagnosed patients had less baseline TCR diversity than healthy donors. CD4+ TCR diversity, unlike CD8+, climbed significantly by C4D1.

Method: immunoSEQ multiplex PCR; TCRdb's copy keeps in-frame clones and lacks some. The repertoire consists of over 20,000 clones, with roughly 73% occurring once and the leading ten covering roughly 25%. After autologous stem cell transplantation all patients relapsed, and prior brentuximab vedotin exposure differed between cohorts. Complete response, partial response or progressive disease were the best responses. The receptor was isolated from a human donor with classical Hodgkin lymphoma. Sequencing used peripheral blood mononuclear cells (PBMCs), obtained before the second cycle of nivolumab. This chain connects TRBV19 to TRBJ1-3; D unresolved. The CDR3 sequence is CASRLLSSGNTIYF. CDR3 sequence (DNA): TGTGCCAGTAGGTTGCTGAGCTCTGGAAACACCATATATTTT.